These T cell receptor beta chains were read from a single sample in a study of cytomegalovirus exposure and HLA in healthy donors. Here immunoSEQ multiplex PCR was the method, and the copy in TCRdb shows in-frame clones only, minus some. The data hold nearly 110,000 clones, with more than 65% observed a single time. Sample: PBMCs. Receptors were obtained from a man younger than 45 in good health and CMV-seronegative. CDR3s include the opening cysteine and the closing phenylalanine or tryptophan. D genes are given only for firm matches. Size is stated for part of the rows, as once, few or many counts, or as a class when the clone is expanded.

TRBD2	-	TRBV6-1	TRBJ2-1	TGTGCCAGCTCGAAAGCGGGAGCCACCTACAATGAGCAGTTCTTC	CASSKAGATYNEQFF
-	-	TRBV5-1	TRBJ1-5	TGCGCCAGCAGCTTGGTTCCAGATCAGCCCCAGCATTTT	CASSLVPDQPQHF
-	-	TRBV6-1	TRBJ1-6	TGTGCCAGCAGTGAAAAGCCCCGGGGGGGTTTTTCACCCCTCCACTTT	CASSEKPRGGFSPLHF
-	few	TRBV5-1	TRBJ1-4	TGCGCCAGCAGCTTAATATCCGGAGCAACTAATGAAAAACTGTTTTTT	CASSLISGATNEKLFF
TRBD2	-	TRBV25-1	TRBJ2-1	TGTGCCAGCACCGAGACTAGCCCCACGGGTGGCGATGAGCAGTTCTTC	CASTETSPTGGDEQFF
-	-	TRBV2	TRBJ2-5	TGTGCCAGCAGTGATATTAACCGCAGTACAAGGAGGGAGACCCAGTACTTC	CASSDINRSTRRETQYF
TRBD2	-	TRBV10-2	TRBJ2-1	TGCGCCAGCGGGGTCCCACCTTCCTTACTAGCGGGAACCTACAATGAGCAGTTCTTC	CASGVPPSLLAGTYNEQFF
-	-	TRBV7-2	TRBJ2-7	TGTGCCAGCAGCCAAACCGGGACTCTTTCCTACGAGCAGTACTTC	CASSQTGTLSYEQYF
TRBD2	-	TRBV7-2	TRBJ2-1	TGTGCCAGCAGCACCCTGGCGGGACTAGGGTCCCATGAGCAGTTCTTC	CASSTLAGLGSHEQFF
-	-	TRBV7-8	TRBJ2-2	TGTGCCAGCAGCGCGGAACCCGGGGAGCTGTTTTTT	CASSAEPGELFF
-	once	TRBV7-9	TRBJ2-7	TGTGCCAGCAGCTTAGGCGAGGGAGTCTACGAGCAGTACTTC	CASSLGEGVYEQYF
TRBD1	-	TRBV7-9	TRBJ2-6	TGTGCCAGCAGCCGCGGACAGGGGGCGTCTGGGGCCAACGTCCTGACTTTC	CASSRGQGASGANVLTF
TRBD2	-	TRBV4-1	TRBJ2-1	TGCGCCAGCAGCCAAACCGGGACTAGCGGATACAATGAGCAGTTCTTC	CASSQTGTSGYNEQFF
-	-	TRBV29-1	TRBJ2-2	TGCAGCGTTGACGGTGGGGCTAAAGGGACGAACACCGGGGAGCTGTTTTTT	CSVDGGAKGTNTGELFF
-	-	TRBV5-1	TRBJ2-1	TGCGCCAGCGTTGAAACTATTGGTATAAATGAGCAGTTCTTC	CASVETIGINEQFF
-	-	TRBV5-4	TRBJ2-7	TGTGCCAGCAAGCAGGGGAACTCCTACGAGCAGTACTTC	CASKQGNSYEQYF
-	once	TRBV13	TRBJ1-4	TGTGCCAGCAGCTTAGGGCGTACTAATGAAAAACTGTTTTTT	CASSLGRTNEKLFF
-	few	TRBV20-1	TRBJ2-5	TGCAGTGCTCGAGAGACCCAGTACTTC	CSARETQYF
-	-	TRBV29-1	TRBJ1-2	TGCAGCGTTGTCAGGGGAGATGGCTACACCTTC	CSVVRGDGYTF
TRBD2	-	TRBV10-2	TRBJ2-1	TGCGCCAGCAGTGACACTAGCGGGAGCCATGAGCAGTTCTTC	CASSDTSGSHEQFF
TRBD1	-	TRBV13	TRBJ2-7	TGTGCCAGCAGCGGGGGACAGTTCCCCTACGAGCAGTACTTC	CASSGGQFPYEQYF
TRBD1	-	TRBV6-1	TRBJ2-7	TGTGCCAGCAGGCCGGGACAGGGTGTGAACGCGCAGTACTTC	CASRPGQGVNAQYF
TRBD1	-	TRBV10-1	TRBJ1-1	TGCGCCAGCAGCCGGGACAGGGTGGACACTGAAGCTTTCTTT	CASSRDRVDTEAFF
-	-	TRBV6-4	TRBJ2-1	TGTGCCAGCAGCCCTGGGGACTCACGGTTGGCGAATGAGCAGTTCTTC	CASSPGDSRLANEQFF
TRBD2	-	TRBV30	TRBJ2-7	TGTGCCTGGAGTCTCACTAGCGGGTTCGAGCAGTACTTC	CAWSLTSGFEQYF
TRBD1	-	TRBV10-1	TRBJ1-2	TGCGCCAGCAGTGGGCGGACAGGGTCCAACTATGGCTACACCTTC	CASSGRTGSNYGYTF
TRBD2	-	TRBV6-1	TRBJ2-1	TGTGCCAGCAGTGGGTTGGGACTAGCGGAATACAATGAGCAGTTCTTC	CASSGLGLAEYNEQFF
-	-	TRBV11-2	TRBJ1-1	TGTGCCAGCAGCTGGAGGGACACTGAAGCTTTCTTT	CASSWRDTEAFF
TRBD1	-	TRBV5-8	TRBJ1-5	TGTGCCAGCAGCAGGGGGCTCCAGCCCCAGCATTTT	CASSRGLQPQHF
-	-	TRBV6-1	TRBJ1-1	TGTGCCAGTACCGTGGGGCGGAACATAGAAGCTTTCTTT	CASTVGRNIEAFF
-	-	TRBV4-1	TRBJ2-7	TGCGCCAGCAGCCAAGACCCGGGGGAGCAGTACTTC	CASSQDPGEQYF
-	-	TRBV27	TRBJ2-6	TGTGCCAGCAGCCCGGGGATCTACGGGGCCAACGTCCTGACTTTC	CASSPGIYGANVLTF
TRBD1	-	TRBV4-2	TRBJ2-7	TGTGCCAGCAGCCAAGGGTCAGGGGGCCCCTACGAGCAGTACTTC	CASSQGSGGPYEQYF
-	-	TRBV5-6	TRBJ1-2	TGTGCCAGCAGCGCACTAGGAGATGGCTACACCTTC	CASSALGDGYTF
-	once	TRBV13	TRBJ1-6	TGTGCCAGCAGCTCGACAGATTCACCCCTCCACTTT	CASSSTDSPLHF
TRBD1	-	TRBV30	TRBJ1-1	TGTGCCTGGAAGCAGGGACAGATGAACACTGAAGCTTTCTTT	CAWKQGQMNTEAFF
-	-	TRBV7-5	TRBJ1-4	TGTGCCAGAAGCCCCCCGGGTGGGGCGGTTAATGAAAAACTGTTTTTT	CARSPPGGAVNEKLFF
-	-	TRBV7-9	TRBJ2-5	TGTGCCAGCTATAAAAAGGACTACCCGGAAGAGACCCAGTACTTC	CASYKKDYPEETQYF
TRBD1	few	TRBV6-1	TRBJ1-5	TGTGCCAGCAGTCCAAACAGGGACAGGCCCCAGCATTTT	CASSPNRDRPQHF
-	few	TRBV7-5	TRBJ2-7	TGTGCCAGAAGCTTTAGTGGCTACGAGCAGTACTTC	CARSFSGYEQYF
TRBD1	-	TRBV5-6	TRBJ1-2	TGTGCCAGCAGCCCAGCCAGAGGGGACAGGGGACCTGGCTACACCTTC	CASSPARGDRGPGYTF
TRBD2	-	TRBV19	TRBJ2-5	TGTGCCAGTGCTCTAGCGGGAGGGCCAGGGACCCAGTACTTC	CASALAGGPGTQYF
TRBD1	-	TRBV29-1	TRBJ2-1	TGCAGCGTTGAAAGGACAGGGATGGGTTTTCTTTACAATGAGCAGTTCTTC	CSVERTGMGFLYNEQFF
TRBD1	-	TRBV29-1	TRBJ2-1	TGCAGCATGACCTCCGGGACAGGGGTGGCCTACAATGAGCAGTTCTTC	CSMTSGTGVAYNEQFF
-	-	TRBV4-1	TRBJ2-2	TGCGCCAGCAGCCAAGGCAGGGCCCTCGTTCCCAACACCGGGGAGCTGTTTTTT	CASSQGRALVPNTGELFF
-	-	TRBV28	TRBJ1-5	-	CASSFFGQGVSQPQHF
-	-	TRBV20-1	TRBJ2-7	TGCAGTGGGACGGCGGGGTACGAGCAGTACTTC	CSGTAGYEQYF
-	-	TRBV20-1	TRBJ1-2	TGCAGTGCTCCGAACTATGGCTACACCTTC	CSAPNYGYTF
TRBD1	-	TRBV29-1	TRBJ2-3	TGCAGCGCCCAACTGGGACAGGGGACAGATACGCAGTATTTT	CSAQLGQGTDTQYF
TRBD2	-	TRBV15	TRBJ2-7	TGTGCCACCAGGGCGGGAGGACACTACGAGCAGTACTTC	CATRAGGHYEQYF
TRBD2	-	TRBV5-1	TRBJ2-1	TGCGCCAGCAGCTCGGGACTAGCGGGCCAAAATGAGCAGTTCTTC	CASSSGLAGQNEQFF
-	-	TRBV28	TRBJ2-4	TGTGCCAGCAGTGCGTTGGGGGGTGCCATTCAGTACTTC	CASSALGGAIQYF
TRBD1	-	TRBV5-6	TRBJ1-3	TGTGCCAGCAGCGCGGAAGGGACAGCCTCTGGAAACACCATATATTTT	CASSAEGTASGNTIYF